The 21 T cell receptor beta chains below were found in one sample sequenced in a study of regulatory T cells in long-lasting Graves disease (dated by TCRdb to about 2021). Receptor amplification or capture employed multiplex PCR. Data came from an Illumina HiSeq 4000. CDR3 regions were amplified by Arm-PCR with iRepertoire HTBI primers to construct TCR beta libraries. Using fastp at Q25 and MiXCR, TCRdb reprocessed the public reads and kept productive beta chains. Each record represents a unique CDR3 protein, reported with the most common genes and DNA among its rows. This sample has 620,000 or so distinct CDR3 sequences in its table, and around 15% of those were observed once. 15% to 20% of the sample comes from the top ten. The time point label corresponds to: newly diagnosed GD, antithyroid drugs for less than 3 months. For both TCR sequencing and RNA sequencing, RNA was extracted from PBMCs using TRIzol.

In addition, the sample was reused for a study of T cells in Graves' hyperthyroidism and ophthalmopathy.

The specimen comprised peripheral blood mononuclear cells (PBMCs), sampled at new diagnosis, from a patient treated with antithyroid drugs. The receptor source for this set is a woman between 25 and 40 years old with Graves disease. Donor details come from another sample of the same person, matched by shared clones.

The chain combines TRBV6-1 with TRBJ1-6, with unresolved D. The germline gives CDR1 MNHNS, CDR2 SASEGT. V lost 5 bases to trimming and J lost 5 bases, with 16 bases between them. CDR3 length equals 16 residues. Written as DNA, the CDR3 is TGTGCCAGCAGTCGATCGGCGCTAAGCCATAATTCACCCCTCCACTTT. Translation: CASSRSALSHNSPLHF.

This clonotype was observed many times. This chain connects TRBV12-3 or TRBV12-4 to TRBJ1-4, with unresolved D. The V end lost 6 bases, the J end lost 8 bases, and 16 bases lay between the germline ends. This CDR3 region has 14 residues. CDR3 in amino acids: CASSPGGPREKLFF. The CDR3 DNA reads as TGTGCCAGCAGCCCCGGAGGACCTAGGGAAAAACTGTTTTTT.

This clonotype was seen at least ten times. Here the CDR3 reads CAISAEGAIYGGYTF. The CDR3 nucleotides are TGTGCCATCAGTGCTGAGGGGGCGATCTATGGTGGCTACACCTTC. This chain joins TRBV10-3 and TRBJ1-2, with 7 bases matching TRBD1. V lost 4 bases and J lost 7; bases outside the gene matches: 12. The CDR3 runs 15 residues. From germline, CDR1 is ENHRY and CDR2 SYGVKD.

In this sample, this clonotype turned up a few times. The CDR3 nucleotides are TGTGCCAGCAGCTCCGACAGGGACTCTGGAAACACCATATATTTT. The encoded protein is CASSSDRDSGNTIYF. V gene TRBV7-9 combines with J gene TRBJ1-3; 7 nucleotides match TRBD1. V was pared by 4 bases and J by 0 bases, with 3 bases of the junction left unmatched. The CDR3 runs 15 residues. Germline CDR1 reads SEHNR; CDR2 reads FQNEAQ (reference sequence). Full variable domain (outside the CDR3, taken from reference TRBV7-9 and TRBJ1-3): DTGVSQNPRHKITKRGQNVTFRCDPISEHNRLYWYRQTLGQGPEFLTYFQNEAQLEKSRLLSDRFSAERPKGSFSTLEIQRTEQGDSAMYLCASSSDRDSGNTIYFGEGSWLTVV.

The rearrangement joins TRBV7-9 to TRBJ2-7; 8 bases are a match to TRBD2. This CDR3 has 16 residues. The trim removed 8 bases at V and 7 bases at J, leaving 19 bases unmatched. Germline values: CDR1 SEHNR, CDR2 FQNEAQ (reference sequence). The CDR3 here is CASCSQGLARSGEQYF. The CDR3, as DNA: TGTGCCAGCTGCTCCCAAGGACTAGCTCGTTCAGGGGAGCAGTACTTC.

This clonotype was found many times. The V and J genes are TRBV10-2 and TRBJ2-7; 8 bases are shared with TRBD2. Germline V gene data show CDR1 as WSHSY and CDR2 as SAAADI. The CDR3 is made up of 14 amino acids. J lost 2 bases, V lost 4 bases, and 4 bases had no gene match. The DNA for the CDR3 is TGCGCCAGCAGTGTCGTAGCGGGACCCTACGAGCAGTACTTC. It translates to CASSVVAGPYEQYF.

This clonotype has at least ten counts. J is TRBJ2-7 and V is TRBV7-9; unclear D gene. This CDR3 is 13 amino acids long. CDR1 is SEHNR and CDR2 is FQNEAQ in the germline V gene (reference sequence). The germline V and J ends were trimmed by 5 bases and 3 bases, with 11 bases remaining between them. In DNA form, the CDR3 reads TGTGCCAGCAGCCTGCCGAGTGGCTACGAGCAGTACTTC. It encodes CASSLPSGYEQYF.

This clonotype occurred a few times. This rearrangement joins TRBV12-3 or TRBV12-4 to TRBJ2-1, with D perhaps matching TRBD1 or TRBD2 (5 bases each). The CDR3 has 15 residues. The germline V and J ends were trimmed by 3 bases and 7 bases, with 16 bases remaining between them. CDR3 amino acids: CASSFWDRVVNEQFF. For the CDR3, the DNA is TGTGCCAGCAGTTTCTGGGACCGAGTCGTAAATGAGCAGTTCTTC.

This chain uses TRBV27 with TRBJ1-1; D remains ambiguous. Trimming shortened V by 0 bases and J by 4 bases, and 9 bases separated the two germline ends. Looked up from germline, CDR1 is MNHEY and CDR2 is SMNVEV (reference sequence). The CDR3 has 14 residues. The CDR3 spells CASSLSWVSTEAFF. DNA of the CDR3: TGTGCCAGCAGTTTATCTTGGGTCTCCACTGAAGCTTTCTTT.

This clonotype was observed many times. The J gene is TRBJ1-6, the V gene TRBV15; tentatively, D is TRBD1 (6 bases). CDR1 and CDR2 from the germline V gene are LNHNV and YYDKDF (reference sequence). The CDR3 totals 15 residues. Trimming took off 4 bases at V and 4 bases at J, with 11 bases between the two ends. The CDR3 coding sequence is TGTGCCACCAGCAAGGGGGGGGTTTATAATTCACCCCTCCACTTT. Amino acid sequence: CATSKGGVYNSPLHF.

In this sample, this clonotype turned up many times. V gene TRBV29-1 combines with J gene TRBJ1-1; the D is unclear. There are 14 residues in the CDR3. Germline V gene data show CDR1 as SQVTM and CDR2 as ANQGSEA. V lost 5 bases and J 0 bases, leaving 13 bases between the germline ends. The CDR3 reads CSVMPGSMNTEAFF. The CDR3 nucleotides read TGCAGCGTTATGCCCGGATCCATGAACACTGAAGCTTTCTTT.

This clonotype showed up just a few times. The chain joins TRBV7-2 to TRBJ2-3, with D unclear. The CDR3 extends over 16 amino acids. Germline V gives CDR1 SGHTA, CDR2 FQGNSA. Trimming removed 1 base at V and 2 bases at J, with 13 bases between. The CDR3 here is CASSLVVTTTTDTQYF. CDR3 nucleotides: TGTGCCAGCAGCTTAGTTGTGACCACAACCACAGATACGCAGTATTTT.

This clonotype was seen only a few times. The V and J genes are TRBV6-1 and TRBJ2-1; 8 nucleotides agree with TRBD2. V lost 10 bases, J lost 3 bases, and 8 bases stayed unmatched. The germline V gene encodes CDR1 MNHNS and CDR2 SASEGT. CDR3 length: 14 amino acids. CDR3 nucleotide sequence: TGTGCCATCCCTGACGGGGGGGTCTACAATGAGCAGTTCTTC. Translating gives CAIPDGGVYNEQFF.

The chain uses TRBV19 and TRBJ1-1; no firm D call. Per germline, CDR1 LNHDA and CDR2 SQIVND (reference sequence). The CDR3 consists of 13 residues. V was pared by 3 bases and J by 6 bases, with 11 bases between. The CDR3 here is CASSITQQPEAFF. The CDR3 nucleotides read TGTGCCAGTAGTATCACTCAGCAGCCTGAAGCTTTCTTT.

The table lists this clonotype with many counts. The rearrangement links TRBV5-6 to TRBJ2-7; TRBD2 agrees at 11 bases. The V gene end was trimmed by 4 bases and the J gene end by 2 bases; junction bases not matched to a gene: 2. Per germline, CDR1 SGHDT and CDR2 YYEEEE. The CDR3 is made up of 14 amino acids. CDR3 sequence (DNA): TGTGCCAGCAGCAAGGGACTAGCGGCCTACGAGCAGTACTTC. Protein product: CASSKGLAAYEQYF.

This chain joins TRBV7-9 and TRBJ2-2; D call uncertain. Trimming shortened V by 3 bases and J by 6 bases, and 11 bases separated the two germline ends. The CDR3 is 14 amino acids. CDR1 and CDR2 from the germline V gene are SEHNR and FQNEAQ (reference sequence). CDR3 region: CASSLEFGAGELFF. DNA of the CDR3: TGTGCCAGCAGCTTGGAATTTGGGGCCGGGGAGCTGTTTTTT.

This clonotype came up a few times. This chain uses TRBV28 with TRBJ1-4, with TRBD1 matching over 9 bases. This CDR3 region has 16 residues. Germline CDR1 MDHEN, CDR2 SYDVKM. V dropped 5 bases and J dropped 8; count of bases not matched to a gene: 12. The chain's CDR3 is CASSPLTGTGLEKLFF. CDR3 coding DNA: TGTGCCAGCAGTCCATTAACCGGGACAGGGCTCGAAAAACTGTTTTTT.

This clonotype was picked up many times. V usage is TRBV3-1 and J usage is TRBJ2-1, with TRBD1 matching over 7 bases. The CDR3 is made up of 15 amino acids. The V and J ends lost 2 bases and 4 bases, in that order; junction bases with no gene match: 5. Per the germline V gene, CDR1 is LGHDT and CDR2 is YNNKEL (reference sequence). The CDR3 protein is CASSQYQGVYNEQFF. The CDR3 DNA sequence: TGTGCCAGCAGCCAATATCAGGGGGTTTACAATGAGCAGTTCTTC.

The chain uses TRBV7-9 and TRBJ2-5; tentatively, D is TRBD1 or TRBD2 (5 bases each). This CDR3 has 14 residues. The V gene's germline CDR1 is SEHNR and CDR2 FQNEAQ (reference sequence). The V gene lost 5 bases and the J gene lost 1 base, with 11 bases spanning the gap. The chain's CDR3 is CASSPWGFQETQYF. In nucleotides, the CDR3 is TGTGCCAGCAGCCCCTGGGGGTTCCAAGAGACCCAGTACTTC.

A few counts support this clonotype. This rearrangement joins TRBV27 to TRBJ2-7, with D maybe TRBD2 (5 bases). This CDR3 is 13 amino acids long. CDR1 is MNHEY, CDR2 SMNVEV, per germline (reference sequence). The germline V and J ends were trimmed by 3 bases and 6 bases, with 12 bases remaining between them. The CDR3 here is CASSFHLGSEQYF. The CDR3, as DNA: TGTGCCAGCAGTTTCCACCTTGGGAGCGAGCAGTACTTC.

This chain links TRBV6-5 with TRBJ2-3; D not resolved. CDR1 is MNHEY, CDR2 SVGAGI, per germline. V was shortened by 0 bases and J by 11 bases, with 18 bases between the two germline ends. This CDR3 is built from 15 residues. The CDR3 loop is CASSYSPSPSAQQYF. The DNA for the CDR3 is TGTGCCAGCAGTTACTCCCCCAGCCCTTCGGCACAGCAGTATTTT.